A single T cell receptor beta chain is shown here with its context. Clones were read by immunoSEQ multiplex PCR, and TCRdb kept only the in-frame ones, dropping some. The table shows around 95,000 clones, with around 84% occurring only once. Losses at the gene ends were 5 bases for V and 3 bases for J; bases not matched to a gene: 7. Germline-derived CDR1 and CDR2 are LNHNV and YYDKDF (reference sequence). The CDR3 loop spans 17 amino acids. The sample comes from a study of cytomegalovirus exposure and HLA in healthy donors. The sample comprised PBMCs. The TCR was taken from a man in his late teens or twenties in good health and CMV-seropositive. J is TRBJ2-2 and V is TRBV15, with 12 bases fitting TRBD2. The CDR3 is CATSEFGLAGYTGELFF. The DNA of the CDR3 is TGTGCCACCAGCGAATTTGGACTAGCGGGATACACCGGGGAGCTGTTTTTT.